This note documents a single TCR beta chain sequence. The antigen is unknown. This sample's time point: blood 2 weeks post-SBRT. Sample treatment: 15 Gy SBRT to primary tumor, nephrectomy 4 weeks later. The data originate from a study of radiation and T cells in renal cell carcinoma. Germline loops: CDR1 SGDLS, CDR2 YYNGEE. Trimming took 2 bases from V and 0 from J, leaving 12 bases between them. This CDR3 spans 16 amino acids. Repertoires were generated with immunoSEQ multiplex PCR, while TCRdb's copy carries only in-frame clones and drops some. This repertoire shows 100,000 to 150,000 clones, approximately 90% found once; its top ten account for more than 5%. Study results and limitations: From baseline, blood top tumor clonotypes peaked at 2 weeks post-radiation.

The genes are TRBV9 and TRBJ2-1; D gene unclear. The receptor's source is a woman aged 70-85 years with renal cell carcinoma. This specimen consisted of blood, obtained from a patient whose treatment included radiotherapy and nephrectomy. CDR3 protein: CASSVSALSSYNEQFF. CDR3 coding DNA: TGTGCCAGCAGCGTTTCCGCTCTTAGCTCCTACAATGAGCAGTTCTTC.